This TCR beta chain was observed in a study of CD8 T cells in Susac syndrome. General study points: As acknowledged by the study, its TCR sequencing and HLA analysis included a relatively small number of individuals.

Trimming left V 6 bases short and J 4 bases short, with 13 bases between. The CDR3 is made up of 14 amino acids. Germline V gene data show CDR1 as LGHNT and CDR2 as FRNRAP. From blood CD8+ and CD4+ T cells, the TCR beta chain was sequenced. Points on this clonotype: Its specificity is not known.

Random hexamers were used to reverse transcribe the RNA input (0.5 to 1 ug). It was immunoSEQ multiplex PCR that amplified TCR beta CDR3 across 54 Vbeta and 13 Jbeta. TCRdb analysed the immunoSEQ multiplex PCR reads with MiXCR anew, one entry per CDR3 protein. The profile shows some 190,000 distinct CDR3 sequences, approximately 94% of them singletons. This receptor was obtained from a human donor with Susac syndrome. V and J are TRBV12-5 and TRBJ1-3; D remains unclear. Source material: CD4+ T cells from PBMCs. CDR3 in amino acids: CASGSSVWGNTIYF. The CDR3 DNA sequence: TGTGCTAGTGGCTCCAGCGTGTGGGGAAACACCATATATTTT. Full variable domain (rest looked up from reference TRBV12-5 and TRBJ1-3): DARVTQTPRHKVTEMGQEVTMRCQPILGHNTVFWYRQTMMQGLELLAYFRNRAPLDDSGMPKDRFSAEMPDATLATLKIQPSEPRDSAVYFCASGSSVWGNTIYFGEGSWLTVV.